These 24 T cell receptor beta chains originate from one sample sequenced in a study of T cell responses to AZD1222 COVID-19 vaccine. Method: immunoSEQ multiplex PCR; TCRdb's copy keeps in-frame clones and lacks some. Among roughly 100,000 clones listed, approximately 91% were seen once. The source material was peripheral blood, sampled 28 days after the second AZD1222 dose. These receptors originate from an adult who received the AZD1222 COVID-19 vaccine.

The chain carries TRBV28 and TRBJ1-1; D call uncertain. V was cut by 3 bases and J by 5 bases, with 7 bases left in between. CDR1 and CDR2 (germline): MDHEN, SYDVKM. The CDR3 totals 12 residues. The DNA for the CDR3 is TGTGCCAGCAGTTTCGGATGGACTGAAGCTTTCTTT. This translates into CASSFGWTEAFF.

The chain uses TRBV5-4 and TRBJ2-5, with TRBD2 matching 14 bases. The CDR3 length is 15 residues. The J segment lost 3 bases and the V segment lost 3 bases, leaving 1 base of the junction unmatched. The V gene's germline CDR1 is SGHNT and CDR2 YYREEE (reference sequence). CDR3 in amino acids: CASSWGLAGEETQYF. The CDR3 nucleotides are TGTGCCAGCAGCTGGGGACTAGCGGGAGAAGAGACCCAGTACTTC.

The J gene is TRBJ1-6, the V gene TRBV6-5; D ambiguous. Trimming cost V 6 bases and J 9 bases, with 18 bases left between them. The germline V gene encodes CDR1 MNHEY and CDR2 SVGAGI. The CDR3 contains 15 residues. The CDR3 loop is CASRLNEGFGSPLHF. The CDR3 region has the DNA TGTGCCAGCAGACTGAATGAAGGGTTCGGTTCACCCCTCCACTTT.

CDR3 bases: TGTGCCAGCAGTACAGGGGGTCTGAGAGGAGAGACCCAGTACTTC. This encodes CASSTGGLRGETQYF. The chain recombines TRBV28 with TRBJ2-5; 8 nucleotides align to TRBD1. Germline V gives CDR1 MDHEN, CDR2 SYDVKM. This CDR3 contains 15 residues. The V segment lost 5 bases and the J segment 4 bases; nucleotides outside the gene matches: 9.

The chain has TRBV27 and TRBJ1-1; tentatively, D is TRBD1 (5 bases). CDR3 size: 14 residues. Trimming removed 3 bases at V and 3 bases at J, with 11 bases between. CDR1 and CDR2 from the germline V gene are MNHEY and SMNVEV (reference sequence). The CDR3 reads CASSFGQGYTEAFF. The DNA for the CDR3 is TGTGCCAGCAGTTTCGGGCAGGGTTACACTGAAGCTTTCTTT.

V is TRBV3-1 (or the pseudogene TRBV3-2) and J is TRBJ2-1; 9 bases align to TRBD1. Trimming cost V 5 bases and J 7 bases; bases outside gene matches: 6. Per the germline V gene, CDR1 is LGHDT and CDR2 is YNNKEL (reference sequence). CDR3 size: 14 residues. The DNA of the CDR3 is TGTGCCAGCAGCGTCCGGGACAGGGTTAATGAGCAGTTCTTC. This codes for CASSVRDRVNEQFF.

This clone was picked up one time. V is TRBV29-1 and J is TRBJ2-3, with 15 bases identical to TRBD2. V gave up 6 bases and J gave up 3 bases; unmatched junction bases: 4. In germline, CDR1 is SQVTM, CDR2 ANQGSEA. This CDR3 region has 15 residues. The CDR3 DNA reads TGCAGCGTGATCGGACTAGCGGGAGGGACAGATACGCAGTATTTT. Protein sequence: CSVIGLAGGTDTQYF.

The rearrangement joins TRBV6-5 to TRBJ1-1; D gene uncertain. The CDR3 runs 14 residues. CDR1 and CDR2 (germline): MNHEY, SVGAGI. V lost 0 bases and J 3 bases, leaving 8 bases between the germline ends. The CDR3 DNA is TGTGCCAGCAGTTACTCGAGCCTGGACACTGAAGCTTTCTTT. It specifies CASSYSSLDTEAFF.

The chain carries TRBV6-1 and TRBJ2-1, with 10 bases fitting TRBD1. The germline V gene encodes CDR1 MNHNS and CDR2 SASEGT. The V gene end was trimmed by 1 base and the J gene end by 6 bases; junction bases not matched to a gene: 3. This CDR3 has 15 residues. Here the CDR3 reads CASSEDGTGVNEQFF. CDR3 DNA sequence: TGTGCCAGCAGTGAAGACGGGACAGGGGTCAATGAGCAGTTCTTC.

This clone was seen a single time. The rearrangement links TRBV20-1 to TRBJ2-5; D possibly uses TRBD1 or TRBD2 (5 bases each). Germline V gene data show CDR1 as DFQATT and CDR2 as SNEGSKA (reference sequence). V dropped 3 bases and J dropped 2 bases, with 19 bases sitting between them. The CDR3 is 16 amino acids. The chain's CDR3 is CSASGDPKFGQETQYF. For the CDR3, the DNA is TGCAGTGCTAGTGGGGACCCTAAATTTGGGCAAGAGACCCAGTACTTC.

The chain carries TRBV19 and TRBJ1-5, with TRBD1 as a possible D gene (5 bases). Trimming left V 5 bases short and J 2 bases short, with 10 bases between. The CDR3 is 14 amino acids. Germline CDR1 is LNHDA and CDR2 is SQIVND (reference sequence). The CDR3 region has the DNA TGTGCCAGTAGTCAAAGGGGTGGCAATCAGCCCCAGCATTTT. Translating it yields CASSQRGGNQPQHF.

This chain uses TRBV21-1 with TRBJ1-6. TRBV21-1 constitutes a pseudogene. This CDR3 region has 15 residues. The CDR3 nucleotides are TGTGCCAGCAACAGTAGGGGGGGTGGTAATTCACCCCTCCACTTT. This translates into CASNSRGGGNSPLHF.

The chain is built from TRBV6-1 and TRBJ1-3; the D gene is possibly TRBD1 (5 bases). Trimming pared 4 bases from V and 0 bases from J, leaving 13 bases between. The germline CDR1 and CDR2 sequences are MNHNS and SASEGT. The CDR3 is 16 amino acids. The CDR3 coding sequence is TGTGCCAGCAGTGCGCGCCCAGGGAGCTCTGGAAACACCATATATTTT. Translated: CASSARPGSSGNTIYF.

The V gene is TRBV29-1, the J gene TRBJ2-1; perhaps TRBD2 as D (7 bases). The CDR3 runs 14 residues. Germline-derived CDR1 and CDR2 are SQVTM and ANQGSEA. V was cut by 0 bases and J by 5 bases, with 11 bases left in between. The DNA of the CDR3 is TGCAGCGTTGAAGACTGGCGGGGGCACAATGAGCAGTTCTTC. Protein: CSVEDWRGHNEQFF.

The V gene is TRBV5-1, the J gene TRBJ1-1; 7 bases align to TRBD1. This CDR3 spans 13 amino acids. Germline CDR1 and CDR2: SGHRS and YFSETQ. V lost 4 bases and J lost 2; bases outside the gene matches: 2. CDR3 sequence: CASSRDSNTEAFF. CDR3 in DNA: TGCGCCAGCAGCAGGGACAGCAACACTGAAGCTTTCTTT. The full variable domain, in which reference TRBV5-1 and TRBJ1-1 provide the parts outside the CDR3, is KAGVTQTPRYLIKTRGQQVTLSCSPISGHRSVSWYQQTPGQGLQFLFEYFSETQRNKGNFPGRFSGRQFSNSRSEMNVSTLELGDSALYLCASSRDSNTEAFFGQGTRLTVV.

The rearrangement uses TRBV9 and TRBJ1-4, with no clear D. CDR3 length: 14 amino acids. Trimming removed 4 bases at V and 7 bases at J, with 14 bases between. Germline V gene data show CDR1 as SGDLS and CDR2 as YYNGEE. The CDR3 loop reads CASSKEVGGEKLFF. CDR3 sequence (DNA): TGTGCCAGCAGCAAAGAGGTGGGTGGTGAAAAACTGTTTTTT. The full variable domain, with the rest looked up from reference TRBV9 and TRBJ1-4, is DSGVTQTPKHLITATGQRVTLRCSPRSGDLSVYWYQQSLDQGLQFLIQYYNGEERAKGNILERFSAQQFPDLHSELNLSSLELGDSALYFCASSKEVGGEKLFFGSGTQLSVL.

This rearrangement joins TRBV5-6 to TRBJ1-2; weak D call: TRBD1 (5 bases). This CDR3 has 15 residues. Trimming left V 2 bases short and J 4 bases short, with 15 bases between. Germline values: CDR1 SGHDT, CDR2 YYEEEE. The CDR3 loop is CASSFGAASPYGYTF. In DNA, the CDR3 is TGTGCCAGCAGCTTTGGGGCAGCCTCCCCCTATGGCTACACCTTC.

The chain joins TRBV5-1 to TRBJ1-2; possible D gene TRBD1, 6 bases. The CDR3 is 15 residues long. CDR1 is SGHRS, CDR2 YFSETQ, per germline. The ends were cut back, 4 bases at V and 3 bases at J, with 16 bases in the middle. The DNA of the CDR3 is TGCGCCAGCAGCCCCTCCAATGCAGGGGACTATGGCTACACCTTC. Its protein product is CASSPSNAGDYGYTF.

J is TRBJ2-7 and V is TRBV28; 7 bases align to TRBD1. V dropped 5 bases and J dropped 0; count of bases not matched to a gene: 4. The V gene's germline CDR1 is MDHEN and CDR2 SYDVKM. The CDR3 length is 14 residues. The CDR3 DNA follows: TGTGCCAGCAGTCCGGGACAGAACTCCTACGAGCAGTACTTC. Its translation: CASSPGQNSYEQYF.

This chain links TRBV6-5 with TRBJ1-2, with unresolved D. Deletions cut 6 bases from V and 7 bases from J, with 9 bases between. Germline CDR1 is MNHEY and CDR2 is SVGAGI. CDR3 length: 11 amino acids. The CDR3 nucleotides read TGTGCCAGCAGCCCACGGGTTGGCTACACCTTC. It yields the protein CASSPRVGYTF.

This clone was counted a single time. The chain has TRBV7-8 and TRBJ2-7; no firm D call. Trimming pared 0 bases from V and 5 bases from J, leaving 2 bases between. The CDR3 sequence is 11 residues long. In germline, CDR1 is SGHVS, CDR2 FQNEAQ. The CDR3 nucleotides read TGTGCCAGCAGCTTAGCCCACGAGCAGTACTTC. It translates to CASSLAHEQYF. Full variable domain (outside the CDR3, taken from reference TRBV7-8 and TRBJ2-7): GAGVSQSPRYKVAKRGQDVALRCDPISGHVSLFWYQQALGQGPEFLTYFQNEAQLDKSGLPSDRFFAERPEGSVSTLKIQRTQQEDSAVYLCASSLAHEQYFGPGTRLTVT.

The chain carries TRBV12-3 or TRBV12-4 and TRBJ1-1, with D maybe TRBD1 (5 bases). Between the trimmed V and J ends, which lost 3 bases and 3 bases, there was a span of 8 bases. This CDR3 has 13 amino acids. The CDR3 reads CASSLLRDTEAFF. In DNA form, the CDR3 reads TGTGCCAGCAGTTTGCTCAGGGACACTGAAGCTTTCTTT.

Notes on this clone: The sample contains more than one DNA sequence encoding this CDR3. The genes are TRBV19 and TRBJ2-6, with 9 bases fitting TRBD1. Trimming removed 6 bases from V and 1 base from J; junction bases left unmatched: 13. The CDR3 has 19 amino acids. Germline CDR1 LNHDA, CDR2 SQIVND (reference sequence). The CDR3 is CASRRGVGGQGSGANVLTF. DNA for the CDR3: TGTGCCAGTAGACGGGGCGTGGGGGGACAGGGTTCTGGGGCCAACGTCCTGACTTTC.

J is TRBJ2-1 and V is TRBV19; 7 nucleotides agree with TRBD2. This CDR3 is built from 14 residues. The V gene's germline CDR1 is LNHDA and CDR2 SQIVND (reference sequence). The junction had 6 bases not matched to a gene; V was cut back by 3 bases and J by 7 bases. CDR3 in amino acids: CASSIQLAVNEQFF. In nucleotides, the CDR3 is TGTGCCAGTAGTATCCAGCTAGCGGTGAATGAGCAGTTCTTC.